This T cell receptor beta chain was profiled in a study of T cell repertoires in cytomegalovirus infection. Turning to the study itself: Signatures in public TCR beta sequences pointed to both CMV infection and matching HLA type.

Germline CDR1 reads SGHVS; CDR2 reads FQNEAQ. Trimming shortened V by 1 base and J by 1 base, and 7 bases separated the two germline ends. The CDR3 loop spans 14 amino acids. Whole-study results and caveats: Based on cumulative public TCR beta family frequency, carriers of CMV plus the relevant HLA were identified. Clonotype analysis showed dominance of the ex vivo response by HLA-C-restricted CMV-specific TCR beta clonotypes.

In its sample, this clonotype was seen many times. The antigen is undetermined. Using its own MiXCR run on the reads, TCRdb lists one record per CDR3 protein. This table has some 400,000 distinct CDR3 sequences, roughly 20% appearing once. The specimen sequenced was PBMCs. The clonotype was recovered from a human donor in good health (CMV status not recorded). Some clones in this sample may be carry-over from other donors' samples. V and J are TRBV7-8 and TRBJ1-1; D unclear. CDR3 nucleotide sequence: TGTGCCAGCAGCTTAGGTCATGCGAACACTGAAGCTTTCTTT. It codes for CASSLGHANTEAFF.